This entry lists 22 T cell receptor beta chains sequenced from one sample in a study of beta chain features in type 1 diabetes. Study results and limitations: Type 1 diabetes patients had moderately but significantly shorter TCRB CDR3s in all four CD4+ subsets.

Expressed TCRB transcripts got sequenced, as all isolated RNA was reverse transcribed. Data came from immunoSEQ multiplex PCR; TCRdb stores just in-frame clones and leaves some out. Of 93,000 or so clones listed, under 30% were seen once; the top ten hold around 0.5%. No antigen has been identified for these receptors. Source material: central memory CD4+ T cells from blood. The receptor source for this set is a woman aged 18-29 years with type 1 diabetes.

The chain has TRBV7-8 and TRBJ2-7; 10 bases agree with TRBD2. Germline CDR1 and CDR2: SGHVS and FQNEAQ. The CDR3 has 13 amino acids. V lost 6 bases to trimming and J lost 3 bases; unmatched junction nucleotides: 2. This chain's CDR3 is CASRKREGYEQYV. In DNA, the CDR3 is TGTGCCAGCAGGAAGCGGGAGGGCTACGAGCAGTACGTC.

This clone was recorded a few times. The chain couples TRBV6-1 to TRBJ1-4; 8 bases are shared with TRBD1. CDR3 length equals 14 residues. The V gene end was trimmed by 2 bases and the J gene end by 10 bases; junction bases not matched to a gene: 6. Germline loops: CDR1 MNHNS, CDR2 SASEGT. The DNA for the CDR3 is TGTGCCAGCAGTGAACAGGGGGCTAGGGGAAAACTGTTTTTT. Translated, it gives CASSEQGARGKLFF.

The chain recombines TRBV7-2 with TRBJ2-1; 9 nucleotides match TRBD2. V was clipped by 5 bases and J by 4 bases; unmatched bases: 6. Per germline, CDR1 SGHTA and CDR2 FQGNSA. The CDR3 loop spans 15 amino acids. As DNA, the CDR3 is TGTGCCAGCAGCCCGGTGGCGGGAGGGTACAATGAGCAGTTCTTC. Its translation is CASSPVAGGYNEQFF.

This clone was found a few times. The V gene is TRBV7-9, the J gene TRBJ1-3; no reliable D call. The germline V and J ends were trimmed by 1 base and 2 bases, with 9 bases remaining between them. Germline V lookup: CDR1 SEHNR, CDR2 FQNEAQ (reference sequence). This CDR3 has 15 residues. CDR3 DNA: TGTGCCAGCAGCTTAGGCGGAATAGCTGGAAACACCATATATTTT. Translating it yields CASSLGGIAGNTIYF.

This clone occurred a few times. This sequence joins TRBV25-1 and TRBJ1-2; D is unresolved. Germline lookup yields CDR1 MGHDK and CDR2 SYGVNS. The CDR3 is 14 residues long. CDR3 in DNA: TGTGTTATCACTAGGATCTGGACTAACTATGGCTACACCTTC. It is translated as CVITRIWTNYGYTF.

J is TRBJ2-3 and V is TRBV7-2; no clear D. The V and J ends lost 3 bases and 2 bases respectively, with 9 bases between them. The CDR3 runs 14 residues. CDR1 SGHTA and CDR2 FQGNSA come from the germline V gene. CDR3 amino acids: CASSLNSLTDTQYF. The CDR3 DNA sequence: TGTGCCAGCAGCTTGAACAGTCTCACAGATACGCAGTATTTT.

CDR3 sequence: CASIAQGAGQETQYF. CDR3 DNA sequence: TGTGCCAGCATAGCGCAGGGGGCAGGTCAAGAGACCCAGTACTTC. The chain combines TRBV5-6 with TRBJ2-5, with 8 bases fitting TRBD1. The CDR3 sequence is 15 residues long. The ends lost 6 bases at V and 2 bases at J; junction bases unmatched: 9. Germline CDR1 reads SGHDT; CDR2 reads YYEEEE.

This clone appeared many times. This chain connects TRBV29-1 to TRBJ1-1; D is perhaps TRBD1 (6 bases). Germline-derived CDR1 and CDR2 are SQVTM and ANQGSEA. V lost 4 bases and J 4 bases, leaving 13 bases between the germline ends. CDR3 length: 13 amino acids. DNA for the CDR3: TGCAGCGTTGTAGGGGGACAAATCACTGAAGCTTTCTTT. Encoded protein: CSVVGGQITEAFF.

J is TRBJ2-5 and V is TRBV14; 7 nucleotides line up with TRBD1. The CDR3 covers 16 residues. V dropped 3 bases and J dropped 7; count of bases not matched to a gene: 14. The germline V gene encodes CDR1 SGHDN and CDR2 FVKESK. CDR3 DNA: TGTGCCAGCAGCCAGTTTCCAAGGGGGCAGACGGTGACCCAGTACTTC. It is translated as CASSQFPRGQTVTQYF.

V is TRBV18 and J is TRBJ1-1; the D gene is possibly TRBD1 (6 bases). Germline V lookup: CDR1 KGHSH, CDR2 LQKENI. The CDR3 sequence is 19 residues long. Between the trimmed V and J ends, which lost 3 bases and 1 base, there was a span of 24 bases. Here the CDR3 DNA reads TGTGCCAGCTCACCTTCGCCCGGCAGTTCGGGGACACCGAACACTGAAGCTTTCTTT. Translated, it gives CASSPSPGSSGTPNTEAFF.

This chain links TRBV19 with TRBJ1-1, with a possible D match to TRBD1 (6 bases). CDR1 is LNHDA, CDR2 SQIVND, per germline (reference sequence). V was clipped by 11 bases and J by 0 bases, with 19 bases between them. CDR3 length equals 15 residues. CDR3 bases: TGTGCCTCCGAGCCTGGGGGGGCCCTGAACACTGAAGCTTTCTTT. Its translation: CASEPGGALNTEAFF.

The chain uses TRBV11-3 and TRBJ2-3; 11 bases match TRBD2. The CDR3 totals 16 residues. V lost 1 base to trimming and J lost 0 bases; unmatched junction nucleotides: 0. CDR1 is SGHNT, CDR2 YENEEA, per germline. CDR3 protein: CASSLGTSGSTDTQYF. CDR3 DNA: TGTGCCAGCAGCTTAGGGACTAGCGGGAGCACAGATACGCAGTATTTT.

The rearrangement joins TRBV10-3 to TRBJ2-5, with TRBD1 matching over 7 bases. J was trimmed by 2 bases and V by 6 bases; bases with no gene match: 3. CDR1 is ENHRY, CDR2 SYGVKD, per germline. This CDR3 spans 13 amino acids. CDR3 amino acids: CAIRGQTQETQYF. DNA of the CDR3: TGTGCCATCAGGGGACAGACACAAGAGACCCAGTACTTC.

In this sample, this clone turned up a few times. The CDR3: CASSPGPGGRDIQYF. The CDR3 DNA reads TGTGCCAGCAGCCCCGGGCCAGGGGGAAGGGACATTCAGTACTTC. The chain couples TRBV7-2 to TRBJ2-4; 7 bases match TRBD1. Per germline, CDR1 SGHTA and CDR2 FQGNSA. The CDR3 covers 15 residues. V was pared by 5 bases and J by 8 bases, with 12 bases of the junction left unmatched.

The rearrangement links TRBV5-1 to TRBJ2-1, with a weak D call TRBD2 (6 bases). V shed 2 bases and J shed 8 bases, with 17 bases lying between them. In germline, CDR1 is SGHRS, CDR2 YFSETQ. The CDR3 runs 15 residues. Written as DNA, the CDR3 is TGCGCCAGCAGCTTTGAGGGAGGCTTCATCGATGAGCAGTTCTTC. Protein: CASSFEGGFIDEQFF.

This clone occurred a few times. The chain uses TRBV7-3 and TRBJ1-3; possibly TRBD1 for D (6 bases). This CDR3 has 14 residues. The V gene lost 2 bases and the J gene lost 1 base, with 6 bases spanning the gap. Germline-derived CDR1 and CDR2 are SGHTA and FQGTGA. The CDR3 coding sequence is TGTGCCAGCAGCTTACAGGGGTCTGGAAACACCATATATTTT. Translation: CASSLQGSGNTIYF.

This sequence joins TRBV19 and TRBJ1-1, with 7 bases matching TRBD1. The CDR3 has 14 residues. The V and J ends lost 6 bases and 4 bases, in that order; junction bases with no gene match: 8. Germline V lookup: CDR1 LNHDA, CDR2 SQIVND (reference sequence). In DNA, the CDR3 is TGTGCCAGTAGACCACAGGGGCCAGTCACTGAAGCTTTCTTT. It codes for CASRPQGPVTEAFF.

Turning to this clone: At the DNA level, this CDR3 is encoded by other sequences in the same sample as well. The chain combines TRBV18 with TRBJ1-1; D may be TRBD1 (5 bases). Germline CDR1 and CDR2: KGHSH and LQKENI. V lost 0 bases and J 5 bases, leaving 7 bases between the germline ends. The CDR3 has 13 residues. The CDR3 region has the DNA TGTGCCAGCTCACCACCGGGGCGGACTGAAGCTTTCTTT. Its translation: CASSPPGRTEAFF.

The CDR3 is CTSSQKVPGQGSCRAFF. CDR3 nucleotides: TGCACCAGCAGCCAAAAGGTCCCGGGACAGGGGAGTTGTAGAGCTTTCTTT. The chain uses TRBV1 and TRBJ1-1; the table's D call TRBD1 went unverified against the DNA. TRBV1 is flagged as a pseudogene. This CDR3 contains 17 residues.

This clone has more than one count but fewer than ten. CDR3 sequence reads: CASSLWGENTGELFF. For the CDR3, the DNA is TGCGCCAGCAGCTTATGGGGGGAGAACACCGGGGAGCTGTTTTTT. V and J are TRBV5-1 and TRBJ2-2, with TRBD2 as a possible D gene (6 bases). The CDR3 spans 15 residues. The V and J ends lost 2 bases and 1 base respectively, with 9 bases between them. Germline V gene data show CDR1 as SGHRS and CDR2 as YFSETQ.

The chain carries TRBV28 and TRBJ2-5; 11 positions agree with TRBD2. Unmatched junction bases numbered 24, after V lost 7 bases and J lost 2 bases. The CDR3 is 21 residues long. Germline CDR1 reads MDHEN; CDR2 reads SYDVKM. This chain's CDR3 is CASTLSPLTSGSPRGQETQYF. CDR3 bases: TGTGCCAGCACCCTGTCCCCTCTAACTAGCGGGAGTCCCCGGGGACAAGAGACCCAGTACTTC.

This clone has more than one count but fewer than ten. The chain couples TRBV7-2 to TRBJ2-7; D is perhaps TRBD2 (5 bases). The length of the CDR3 is 13 residues. Germline CDR1 and CDR2: SGHTA and FQGNSA. Trimming removed 5 bases at V and 0 bases at J, with 8 bases between. The CDR3 DNA sequence: TGTGCCAGCAGCGCCGAGGGCTCCTACGAGCAGTACGTC. Translation gives CASSAEGSYEQYV.